Below are 29 T cell receptor beta chains sequenced from a single sample in a study of CD8 T cells in Susac syndrome. The RNA input was roughly 0.5 to 1 ug, and it was reverse transcribed with random hexamers. TCRdb called the immunoSEQ multiplex PCR reads again in MiXCR, with one record for every CDR3 protein. The profile covers 100,000 to 150,000 distinct CDR3 sequences, with around 85% appearing a single time and around 0.51% taken by the ten largest. Material for sequencing was CD8+ T cells from PBMCs. These receptor sequences come from a human donor with multiple sclerosis.

The rearrangement uses TRBV7-8 and TRBJ2-7; 7 bases align to TRBD1. The CDR3 loop spans 14 amino acids. With V trimmed by 2 bases and J by 3 bases, 4 bases remained unmatched. The germline CDR1 and CDR2 sequences are SGHVS and FQNEAQ. The CDR3: CASSLSWDSYEQYF. DNA of the CDR3: TGTGCCAGCAGCTTATCCTGGGACAGCTACGAGCAGTACTTC.

This clonotype was picked up one time. In DNA form, the CDR3 reads TGTGCCAGCAGCTCGACCCCAGGGGACCCTCGGACCGGGGAGCTGTTTTTT. Translation gives CASSSTPGDPRTGELFF. The chain combines TRBV5-4 with TRBJ2-2; D is perhaps TRBD1 (6 bases). Trimming cost V 3 bases and J 5 bases, with 20 bases left between them. Germline V CDR1 and CDR2: SGHNT, YYREEE (reference sequence). The CDR3 extends over 17 amino acids. The complete variable domain, with remaining parts taken from reference TRBV5-4 and TRBJ2-2, reads ETGVTQSPTHLIKTRGQQVTLRCSSQSGHNTVSWYQQALGQGPQFIFQYYREEENGRGNFPPRFSGLQFPNYSSELNVNALELDDSALYLCASSSTPGDPRTGELFFGEGSRLTVL.

The rearrangement links TRBV21-1 to TRBJ1-1. TRBV21-1 is classified as a pseudogene. The CDR3 is made up of 13 amino acids. The CDR3: CASSKGAGTEAFF. The DNA of the CDR3 is TGTGCCAGCAGCAAAGGTGCGGGCACTGAAGCTTTCTTT.

This clonotype is a singleton in its sample. V is TRBV27 and J is TRBJ2-5; 8 nucleotides agree with TRBD1. Germline V gives CDR1 MNHEY, CDR2 SMNVEV (reference sequence). There are 15 residues in the CDR3. J lost 4 bases, V lost 5 bases, and 9 bases had no gene match. DNA of the CDR3: TGTGCCAGCAGTCCACGAGGACAGGGTCGAGAGACCCAGTACTTC. This translates into CASSPRGQGRETQYF.

This clonotype was counted only a few times. The rearrangement joins TRBV3-1 to TRBJ2-7; D might be TRBD1 or TRBD2, each matching 5 bases. Germline CDR1 and CDR2: LGHDT and YNNKEL (reference sequence). The CDR3 loop spans 14 amino acids. Trimming removed 4 bases from V and 2 bases from J, with 12 bases in between. CDR3 DNA: TGTGCCAGCAGCCTCCCGGGACGACCCTACGAGCAGTACTTC. Translating gives CASSLPGRPYEQYF.

V gene TRBV7-8 combines with J gene TRBJ1-5, with 8 positions matching TRBD1. This CDR3 comprises 16 residues. V was clipped by 5 bases and J by 5 bases; unmatched bases: 11. Germline V gives CDR1 SGHVS, CDR2 FQNEAQ. For the CDR3, the DNA is TGTGCCAGCAGCGGATATCGACAGGGGCTTGATCAGCCCCAGCATTTT. Translating gives CASSGYRQGLDQPQHF.

V gene TRBV28 combines with J gene TRBJ2-7; perhaps TRBD2 as D (6 bases). CDR3 size: 16 residues. Germline loops: CDR1 MDHEN, CDR2 SYDVKM. V gave up 3 bases and J gave up 3 bases, with 18 bases separating them. The CDR3 reads CASSFLGDSSFYEQYF. The CDR3 nucleotides read TGTGCCAGCAGTTTTCTAGGGGACTCCTCTTTCTACGAGCAGTACTTC.

V is TRBV6-2 or TRBV6-3 and J is TRBJ2-1; D may be TRBD2 (6 bases). Germline CDR1 and CDR2: MNHEY and SVGEGT. The CDR3 runs to 12 residues. V was cut by 11 bases and J by 0 bases, with 8 bases left in between. CDR3 coding DNA: TGTGCCGGAGGGGTCTCCTACAATGAGCAGTTCTTC. This encodes CAGGVSYNEQFF.

The sample holds a few counts of this clonotype. The chain combines TRBV6-1 with TRBJ1-3, with a tentative D call TRBD1 (5 bases). The V end was cut by 10 bases, the J end by 1 base, with 14 bases between. The germline CDR1 and CDR2 sequences are MNHNS and SASEGT. The CDR3 consists of 14 residues. The CDR3 DNA reads as TGTGCCACCAGATTTCAGGGTTCTGGAAACACCATATATTTT. Translation: CATRFQGSGNTIYF.

The chain is built from TRBV7-2 and TRBJ2-1; TRBD2 matches at 7 bases. V was pared by 5 bases and J by 11 bases, with 6 bases of the junction left unmatched. Germline CDR1 is SGHTA and CDR2 is FQGNSA. The CDR3 runs to 12 residues. The CDR3 spells CASSPVAGKQFF. Written as DNA, the CDR3 is TGTGCCAGCAGCCCCGTAGCGGGCAAGCAGTTCTTC.

The V gene is TRBV7-8, the J gene TRBJ1-3; 7 bases fit TRBD1. The V gene's germline CDR1 is SGHVS and CDR2 FQNEAQ. V gave up 4 bases and J gave up 6 bases; unmatched junction bases: 3. This CDR3 comprises 13 residues. The chain's CDR3 is CASSSGQTNTIYF. The DNA for the CDR3 is TGTGCCAGCAGCTCGGGACAGACAAACACCATATATTTT.

This chain connects TRBV13 to TRBJ2-7, with 14 positions matching TRBD2. Germline trimming cut 8 bases from V and 0 bases from J; bases unmatched to any gene: 18. The CDR3 loop spans 20 amino acids. CDR1 PRHDT and CDR2 FYEKMQ come from the germline V gene (reference sequence). In nucleotides, the CDR3 is TGTGCCAGCTGCTCCTCCGGGGCGACTAGCGGGGGGGGAGTCTCCTACGAGCAGTACTTC. The encoded protein is CASCSSGATSGGGVSYEQYF. The full variable domain, with the rest looked up from reference TRBV13 and TRBJ2-7, is AAGVIQSPRHLIKEKRETATLKCYPIPRHDTVYWYQQGPGQDPQFLISFYEKMQSDKGSIPDRFSAQQFSDYHSELNMSSLELGDSALYFCASCSSGATSGGGVSYEQYFGPGTRLTVT.

A few counts support this clonotype. The chain couples TRBV6-5 to TRBJ1-2, with D uncertain. CDR3 size: 15 residues. Trimming shortened V by 0 bases and J by 8 bases, and 16 bases separated the two germline ends. Germline-derived CDR1 and CDR2 are MNHEY and SVGAGI. CDR3 DNA sequence: TGTGCCAGCAGTTACTCTAACTTAGGAAGACGAGGCTACACCTTC. It yields the protein CASSYSNLGRRGYTF.

V and J are TRBV9 and TRBJ1-3; D gene ambiguous. Trimming removed 0 bases at V and 0 bases at J, with 7 bases between. CDR3 length: 15 residues. Germline V lookup: CDR1 SGDLS, CDR2 YYNGEE. As DNA, the CDR3 is TGTGCCAGCAGCGTAGATGGAGGCTCTGGAAACACCATATATTTT. Translating it yields CASSVDGGSGNTIYF.

V usage is TRBV27 and J usage is TRBJ2-6; D remains unclear. The germline V gene has CDR1 MNHEY and CDR2 SMNVEV (reference sequence). V shed 1 base and J shed 4 bases, with 8 bases lying between them. The CDR3 runs to 15 residues. CDR3 sequence: CASSLLVVGANVLTF. The DNA of the CDR3 is TGTGCCAGCAGTTTATTGGTGGTCGGGGCCAACGTCCTGACTTTC.

The CDR3 reads CASSLGPGTGGNYGYTF. The CDR3 nucleotides read TGTGCCAGCAGCTTAGGCCCCGGGACAGGGGGCAACTATGGCTACACCTTC. The chain joins TRBV11-2 to TRBJ1-2; 12 nucleotides align to TRBD1. Germline loops: CDR1 SGHAT, CDR2 FQNNGV. The V gene end was trimmed by 1 base and the J gene end by 2 bases; junction bases not matched to a gene: 5. The CDR3 totals 17 residues.

The chain recombines TRBV7-2 with TRBJ1-5; 7 bases map to TRBD1. The CDR3 has 18 residues. CDR1 SGHTA and CDR2 FQGNSA come from the germline V gene. V shed 4 bases and J 6 bases; nucleotides not matched to a gene: 18. The CDR3, as DNA: TGTGCCAGCAGCTCTTGGACAGGCAAAATGCCATGGGGTCAGCCCCAGCATTTT. Encoded protein: CASSSWTGKMPWGQPQHF.

The CDR3 DNA sequence: TGTGCCAGCAGTGAAGCGCCGGGACAGACCTACGAGCAGTACTTC. Protein sequence: CASSEAPGQTYEQYF. The chain is built from TRBV6-1 and TRBJ2-7; 7 bases are a match to TRBD1. The length of the CDR3 is 15 residues. Trimming cost V 0 bases and J 2 bases; bases outside gene matches: 4. The germline CDR1 and CDR2 sequences are MNHNS and SASEGT.

The V and J genes are TRBV7-9 and TRBJ2-7; D perhaps matches TRBD1 (5 bases). V was trimmed by 6 bases and J by 3 bases, leaving 18 bases between them. Germline lookup yields CDR1 SEHNR and CDR2 FQNEAQ (reference sequence). The CDR3 sequence is 15 residues long. As DNA, the CDR3 is TGTGCCAGCAGTCCCACAGGAGCCCCCATCTACGAGCAGTACTTC. As protein: CASSPTGAPIYEQYF.

The rearrangement links TRBV4-1 to TRBJ2-2; D is unclear. The ends were cut back, 3 bases at V and 6 bases at J, with 11 bases in the middle. The CDR3 is made up of 14 amino acids. Germline V lookup: CDR1 MGHRA, CDR2 YSYEKL. The CDR3 DNA is TGCGCCAGCAGCCAGAAGGCACGGGCCGGGGAGCTGTTTTTT. This encodes CASSQKARAGELFF.

In DNA, the CDR3 is TGTGCCAGCAGTTTAATCCAGGGAGACTACGAGCAGTACTTC. Translated, it gives CASSLIQGDYEQYF. The genes are TRBV28 and TRBJ2-7; D is tentatively TRBD1 or TRBD2 (5 bases each). The length of the CDR3 is 14 residues. V was clipped by 2 bases and J by 3 bases, with 11 bases between them. Germline lookup yields CDR1 MDHEN and CDR2 SYDVKM.

This clonotype came up a few times. The chain recombines TRBV4-1 with TRBJ2-1; D is ambiguous. CDR1 MGHRA and CDR2 YSYEKL come from the germline V gene. V lost 1 base and J lost 8, with 6 bases in between. The CDR3 totals 12 residues. Here the CDR3 DNA reads TGCGCCAGCAGCCAAGTACCCCATGAGCAGTTCTTC. Protein sequence: CASSQVPHEQFF.

The CDR3 nucleotides are TGTGCCAGCTCACCCCCCGGGACAGGGAGGAGAGGGGATTCACCCCTCCACTTT. This gives the protein CASSPPGTGRRGDSPLHF. The gene calls are TRBV18 and TRBJ1-6; 9 nucleotides align to TRBD1. V shed 3 bases, J shed 8 bases, and the junction held 14 bases outside the gene matches. This CDR3 spans 18 amino acids. Per germline, CDR1 KGHSH and CDR2 LQKENI.

This clonotype was counted a single time. The rearrangement joins TRBV20-1 to TRBJ2-1; 10 positions match TRBD2. The V segment lost 3 bases and the J segment 3 bases; nucleotides outside the gene matches: 11. The CDR3 has 17 amino acids. Per germline, CDR1 DFQATT and CDR2 SNEGSKA (reference sequence). CDR3 sequence: CSARGLAGDLYYNEQFF. CDR3 nucleotides: TGCAGTGCTAGGGGTCTAGCGGGAGACTTGTACTACAATGAGCAGTTCTTC.

This clonotype was detected once. CDR3 DNA sequence: TGTGCCAGCAGTCCCGGGGTACCCGACTATAATTCACCCCTCCACTTT. This codes for CASSPGVPDYNSPLHF. The rearrangement uses TRBV5-5 and TRBJ1-6; D not certain. The CDR3 has 16 amino acids. CDR1 and CDR2 (germline): SGHKS, YYEKEE (reference sequence). The V gene lost 5 bases and the J gene lost 3 bases, with 15 bases spanning the gap.

The chain joins TRBV4-3 to TRBJ1-5; D not certain. The germline V and J ends were trimmed by 0 bases and 5 bases, with 11 bases remaining between them. This CDR3 contains 15 residues. Germline-derived CDR1 and CDR2 are LGHNA and YSLEER. The CDR3 sequence: CASSQDLGFYQPQHF. The CDR3 bases are TGCGCCAGCAGCCAAGATTTGGGGTTTTATCAGCCCCAGCATTTT.

This clonotype was recorded once. The V and J genes are TRBV12-3 or TRBV12-4 and TRBJ2-5, with a tentative D call TRBD1 (5 bases). The CDR3 is 14 residues long. With 3 bases removed from V and 5 bases from J, the gap between germline ends came to 13 bases. In DNA form, the CDR3 reads TGTGCCAGCAGTTTCTTGACAGAACAGGAGACCCAGTACTTC. Its translation is CASSFLTEQETQYF.

This clonotype showed up just a few times. DNA of the CDR3: TGTGCCAGCAGTGAATTGGATGGGATGTACGAGCAGTACGTC. Translating it yields CASSELDGMYEQYV. The rearrangement joins TRBV25-1 to TRBJ2-7; D unclear. Trimming shortened V by 1 base and J by 4 bases, and 11 bases separated the two germline ends. Germline CDR1 is MGHDK and CDR2 is SYGVNS. CDR3 length: 14 amino acids.

V usage is TRBV4-1 and J usage is TRBJ2-1; 8 bases are a match to TRBD2. V dropped 0 bases and J dropped 6; count of bases not matched to a gene: 10. Germline CDR1 MGHRA, CDR2 YSYEKL. There are 17 residues in the CDR3. CDR3 region: CASSQDLLAGGSNEQFF. The CDR3 coding sequence is TGCGCCAGCAGCCAAGATCTACTGGCGGGGGGCTCCAATGAGCAGTTCTTC.